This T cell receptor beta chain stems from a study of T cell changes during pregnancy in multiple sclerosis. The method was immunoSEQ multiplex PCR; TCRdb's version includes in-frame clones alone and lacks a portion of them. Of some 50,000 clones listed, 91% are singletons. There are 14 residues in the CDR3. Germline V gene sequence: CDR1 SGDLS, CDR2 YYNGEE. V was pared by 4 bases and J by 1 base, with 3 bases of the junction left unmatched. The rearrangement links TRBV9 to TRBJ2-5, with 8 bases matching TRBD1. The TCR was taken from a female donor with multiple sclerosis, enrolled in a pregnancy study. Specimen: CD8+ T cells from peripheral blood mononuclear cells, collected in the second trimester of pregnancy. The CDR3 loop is CASSLDRGQETQYF. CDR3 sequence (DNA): TGTGCCAGCAGCTTAGACAGGGGCCAAGAGACCCAGTACTTC.